One T cell receptor beta chain is described in this entry. These data belong to a study of blood T cell repertoires in COVID-19. Background on the study: In each case, the material was cDNA or gDNA derived from T cells, B-cell-depleted T cells, or PBMCs.

Trimming removed 4 bases at V and 2 bases at J, with 9 bases between. The CDR3 consists of 14 residues. In germline, CDR1 is MNHEY, CDR2 SVGEGT. Repertoires were generated with immunoSEQ multiplex PCR, while TCRdb's copy carries only in-frame clones and drops some. The data show fewer than 60,000 clones, with 70% to 85% seen just once and over 8.5% held by the top ten. The sample was peripheral blood. The chain combines TRBV6-2 or TRBV6-3 with TRBJ1-3; no definite D call. The clonotype originates from a man aged 55 to 70 with acute or convalescent COVID-19. The CDR3 DNA is TGTGCCAGCAGTTTGGCGGTTGCTGGAAACACCATATATTTT. It specifies CASSLAVAGNTIYF.